This record looks at one T cell receptor beta chain sequence and its context. This clone's antigen is unknown. Counted from cysteine to phenylalanine, this CDR3 has 16 amino acids. Kept here is only the CDR3 DNA, which spans 48 bases and is read in frame from base 1. According to the germline V gene (reference sequence), CDR1 reads LNHDA and CDR2 reads SQIVND. V is clipped by 4 bases and J by 0 bases, and the sequence between their germline boundaries is 15 bases long. The library was made by the immunoSEQ multiplex PCR assay. The multiplex PCR relied on a mix of 60 forward primers for TCR Vbeta segments and 13 reverse primers for TCR Jbeta segments. The CDR3 region of rearranged TCR beta genes was amplified from genomic DNA by a multiplex PCR assay. The Illumina HiSeq System was used to sequence the amplified TCR beta libraries as 87-base-pair reads. Concerning the study's data processing: A later analysis tallied tens of millions of unique TCR beta chains across the 666 repertoires, and about 10 million of those chains were shared by two or more donors. A nearest-neighbor algorithm error-corrected the raw reads and collapsed the reads into unique sequences, merging closely related sequences to remove PCR and sequencing errors. CDR3 sequences were aligned to IMGT reference sequences to assign V, D and J gene segments. For a sequence to be retained, a match of at least six nucleotides was required to both a V gene segment and a J gene segment. Rearrangements were called productive when the CDR3 lacked stop codons and stayed in frame with V and J; all others were non-productive. CDR3 was defined according to IMGT convention as the region running from the second conserved V-encoded cysteine to the conserved J-encoded phenylalanine. Sequences without an unambiguous match to a single V gene segment were excluded from the earlier analysis of several hundred of the donors. In an earlier analysis of almost 600 of the donors, a V segment was called functional when productive rearrangements were above 56.7%, and segregating when the standard deviation between donors exceeded 5%. A statistical classification framework was developed to diagnose cytomegalovirus status using the catalog of TCR beta chain sequences. In a later analysis, V and J genes were assigned by comparing TCR nucleotide sequences against IMGT/GENE-DB human TR gene sequences. A later analysis assigned CDR3 sequences and most-parsimonious VDJ recombination scenarios with the TCRdist pipeline. A later analysis defined each TCR beta chain by its CDR3 amino acid sequence plus V-gene family, and excluded reads lacking a unique V-gene family. In a later analysis, 450 to 600 highly shared, low-generation-probability nucleotide sequences were removed to address suspected cross-contamination and a sequencing artifact. In a later analysis, a clonal expansion index for each public chain was calculated from normalized within-repertoire ranks of inferred template counts. In a later analysis, generation probabilities were computed with a VDJ recombination model fitted to out-of-frame rearrangements, and the resulting probabilities were checked against IGoR. In a later analysis, TCR-TCR, TCR-HLA and TCR-CMV co-occurrence was scored with hypergeometric tests, and a repertoire-size bias correction was applied to TCR pairs. In a later analysis, false discovery rates were estimated by permuting HLA or CMV assignments 20 times. In a later analysis, co-occurring TCRs were grouped using DBSCAN, with TCRdist sequence similarity added in when clustering inside HLA-allele-positive subsets. For co-occurrence clustering, repertoires with fewer than 30,000 or more than 120,000 public chains were excluded, along with five repertoires with anomalous nucleotide sharing. Sourced from immuneACCESS, this table was stored by TCRdb with only in-frame sequences that have V and J called. A share of the clones is absent; for the studies checked, an unresolved V gene accounts for under half, and the remainder has no known explanation. V, J and clone size are taken as reported in that table, and D and trimming were inferred from the DNA itself. The sample has 40,000 to 65,000 clones on record. About 24% of the sample lies in the top ten.

The source of the sample is a study of cytomegalovirus exposure and HLA in healthy donors (dated by TCRdb to about 2017). Describing the broader study: An earlier analysis of roughly 500 of the donors reported approximately 260 Gb of sequence data and 90 million to 120 million unique TCR beta sequences obtained from around 170 million T cells. Along with the 666-subject first cohort, a separate validation cohort of 120 different subjects was used. About 310 gigabases of sequencing data and tens of millions of unique TCR sequences were included in an early release covering several hundred HLA-typed donors. The aim of the study was to test whether cataloging public T cell receptors could identify signatures of past pathogen exposure. An earlier analysis of 587 of the donors applied high-throughput TCR beta sequencing to assess whether each TCR beta V gene segment acted as functional or pseudogenic. Both class I and class II loci were covered by HLA typing, at four-digit resolution. Across approximately 400 genotyped donors of the cohort, an average of roughly 250,000 unique TCR beta nucleotide sequences per donor were sequenced, and about a sixth of those sequences were non-productive. The later analysis used no new phenotypic data to find candidate immune exposures, relying instead on TCR beta sequences and their occurrence across donors. The study profiled the T cell repertoires of fewer than 850 subjects by immunosequencing and related them to cytomegalovirus serostatus. A later genetic analysis took genome-wide SNP genotypes for about 55% of the 666 donors and used that subset as a discovery cohort. Four or five DR-DQ haplotypes were handled as single units for association and clustering, since linkage in the cohort was strong. Every discovery cohort repertoire had been produced on one sequencing platform. A later analysis re-analyzed previously published TCR beta repertoires from approximately 700 donors and added high-resolution HLA genotyping to study TCR occurrence patterns. Alongside the repertoire data, information on donor age, sex, ethnicity and CMV serostatus was compiled. The number of donors typed differed by locus, with about 629-630 for A, B, C, DRB1 and DQB1, 522 for DQA1, 600 to 610 for DPA1, and around 430 for DPB1. High-throughput TCR immunosequencing, statistical association of individual TCRs with disease status, and machine learning were combined to predict cytomegalovirus infection status. The genetic ancestry cluster associated with self-reported Caucasian donors included 70% to 85% of the 398 genotyped donors. What the study reported, not specific to this receptor: Specific HLA alleles were associated with more than 15,000 TCR beta sequences at a false discovery rate of 0.05 in a later analysis. In a later analysis, HLA-associated TCR beta chains were found to be more clonally expanded and to have lower generation probabilities than equally common non-associated chains. A few of the identified cytomegalovirus-associated TCR beta chains were confirmed in vitro to be specific for cytomegalovirus antigens. In a later analysis, most CMV-associated TCR beta chains were found to appear HLA-restricted, with HLA associations seemingly driven largely by CMV exposure. In a later analysis, TCR association rates were found to vary across HLA loci, with the most associated TCRs seen for DRB1 alleles and the fewest for HLA-C alleles. Strong co-occurrence of HLA alleles, especially DR and DQ, made assigning TCR associations to individual alleles difficult. HLA typing was unavailable for some donors at each locus, so association tests used only the typed subset. The study gave a list of 150 to 200 TCR beta chains associated with cytomegalovirus. Broadly in line with IMGT annotations, most TCR beta V segments showed up in productive rearrangements about 87% or about 30% of the time in an earlier analysis of some 590 of the donors. Presence/absence analyses assumed roughly uniform sequencing depth across donors, an assumption that may not hold. An association between a missense DCLRE1C variant and V-gene and J-gene trimming of TCR beta chains was found in a later genetic analysis and replicated in an independent cohort. It was suggested by the authors that the approach could potentially be generalized to other disease states and immunological phenotypes. Linkage disequilibrium might explain the correlated functional status among segregating V segments, but an unknown experimental factor could not be excluded. The only immune exposure information available for the cohort was CMV serostatus. Across donors, most TCR sequences were observed very rarely, whereas some public TCRs were present in many individuals. This cohort had only TCR beta chains sequenced, and the lack of alpha or paired-chain data limited which features could be detected. In a later genetic analysis, fewer N-insertions in productive TCRs were reported among donors in an Asian-associated ancestry cluster than the roughly 700-donor mean. The 87-base-pair reads could not distinguish some IMGT-functional V segments, including TRBV6-2 and TRBV6-3, so those segments were excluded. Because counts were too low, seventeen rarely observed V segments, including chromosome 9 orphons, were excluded from the earlier analysis of under 650 of the donors. The classifier was reported to diagnose cytomegalovirus status with high specificity and sensitivity in both the original cohort and the validation cohort. A later analysis reported that several top co-occurrence clusters appeared linked to parvovirus B19, influenza, CMV and Epstein-Barr virus. A cluster of highly shared sequence variants was judged likely to be a technical artifact of the sequencing pipeline. A further reported finding was that TCR beta sequences accurately predicted the HLA-A and HLA-B alleles for most subjects in the first cohort.

The cohort was made up of under 800 healthy bone marrow donors. At the time of sampling, every cohort member was nominally healthy, though immune exposures that went unrecorded were likely present. The donor tested CMV seropositive, placing the donor among the 289 seropositive members of the cohort. A peripheral blood sample was collected from each donor, and TCR beta sequencing was performed on peripheral blood mononuclear cells. Genomic DNA was extracted from the blood cell samples with the Qiagen DNeasy Blood Extraction Kit. This clonotype originated in a man aged 35 to 55 in good health and CMV-seropositive. The specimen was PBMCs. The chain couples TRBV19 to TRBJ2-5, and TRBD1 may be the D gene, going by 6 matching bases. CDR3 loop: CASSKVGGQNQETQYF. Read as DNA, the sequence is TGTGCCAGTAGTAAGGTGGGCGGACAGAACCAAGAGACCCAGTACTTC.